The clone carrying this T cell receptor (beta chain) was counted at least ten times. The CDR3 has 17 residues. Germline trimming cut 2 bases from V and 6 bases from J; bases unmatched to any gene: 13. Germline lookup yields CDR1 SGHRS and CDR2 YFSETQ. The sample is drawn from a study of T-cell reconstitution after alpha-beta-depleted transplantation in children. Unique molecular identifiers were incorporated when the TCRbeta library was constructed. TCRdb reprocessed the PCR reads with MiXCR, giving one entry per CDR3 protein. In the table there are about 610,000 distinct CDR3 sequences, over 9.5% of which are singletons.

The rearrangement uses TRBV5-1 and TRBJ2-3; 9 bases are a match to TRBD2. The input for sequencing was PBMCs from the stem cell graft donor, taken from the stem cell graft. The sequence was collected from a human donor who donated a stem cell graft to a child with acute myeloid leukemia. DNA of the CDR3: TGCGCCAGCAGCTTCCCTGGCGTAGCGGGAGAATCGGATACGCAGTATTTT. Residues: CASSFPGVAGESDTQYF.